A single sample gave rise to the 14 T cell receptor beta chains below, sequenced in a study of beta chain features in type 1 diabetes. Antigens for these TCRs are unknown. All of the isolated RNA was reverse transcribed, so expressed TCRB transcripts were sequenced. Repertoires were generated with immunoSEQ multiplex PCR, while TCRdb's copy carries only in-frame clones and drops some. Of around 280,000 clones in the sample, 14% to 15% are singletons; the top ten hold less than 0.02%. Study-wide points: Among patients with Type 1 diabetes, TCRB CDR3s were moderately but significantly shorter in every one of the four CD4+ subsets.

Sequenced sample: naive CD4+ T cells from blood. The receptor source for this set is a man aged 18 to 30 with type 1 diabetes.

The chain employs TRBV5-4 and TRBJ1-1, with D perhaps matching TRBD1 (6 bases). The V end lost 3 bases, the J end lost 10 bases, and 19 bases lay between the germline ends. The CDR3 length is 14 residues. Germline CDR1 reads SGHNT; CDR2 reads YYREEE (reference sequence). The CDR3 loop is CASSWGRGGQGAFF. As DNA, the CDR3 is TGTGCCAGCAGCTGGGGGCGCGGGGGGCAAGGAGCTTTCTTT.

This chain joins TRBV18 and TRBJ1-2; D possibly corresponds to TRBD1 (5 bases). CDR1 KGHSH and CDR2 LQKENI come from the germline V gene. This CDR3 spans 16 amino acids. V lost 0 bases to trimming and J lost 4 bases, with 15 bases between them. As DNA, the CDR3 is TGTGCCAGCTCACCACCGAAAGGGGCACTTATCTATGGCTACACCTTC. As protein: CASSPPKGALIYGYTF.

This rearrangement joins TRBV2 to TRBJ2-5; TRBD2 is a possible D gene (6 bases). This CDR3 spans 12 amino acids. Looked up from germline, CDR1 is SNHLY and CDR2 is FYNNEI. Trimming cost V 7 bases and J 5 bases, with 11 bases left between them. This CDR3 reads CASTQGGETQYF. CDR3 coding DNA: TGTGCCAGCACCCAAGGAGGGGAGACCCAGTACTTC.

This clone appeared a few times. The chain joins TRBV7-9 to TRBJ2-7, with TRBD2 as a possible D gene (7 bases). This CDR3 has 14 amino acids. Germline V CDR1 and CDR2: SEHNR, FQNEAQ (reference sequence). Deletions cut 5 bases from V and 5 bases from J, with 16 bases between. CDR3 bases: TGTGCCAGCAGCCAAGGGGGAGGGTACCACGAGCAGTACTTC. This sequence encodes CASSQGGGYHEQYF.

The J gene is TRBJ2-7, the V gene TRBV4-3, with D possibly TRBD1 on 6 matching bases. Trimming left V 3 bases short and J 4 bases short, with 16 bases between. The CDR3 spans 15 residues. Germline assignment: CDR1 LGHNA and CDR2 YSLEER. This CDR3 reads CASSQKAQGGYEQYF. The CDR3 nucleotides read TGCGCCAGCAGCCAGAAGGCACAGGGTGGGTACGAGCAGTACTTC.

The chain carries TRBV9 and TRBJ1-3; no reliable D call. Trimming shortened V by 0 bases and J by 3 bases, and 10 bases separated the two germline ends. This CDR3 contains 15 residues. CDR1 is SGDLS and CDR2 is YYNGEE in the germline V gene. This chain's CDR3 is CASSVGLAGGNTIYF. The CDR3 nucleotides are TGTGCCAGCAGCGTAGGACTCGCTGGTGGAAACACCATATATTTT.

This clone was detected only a few times. The rearrangement links TRBV19 to TRBJ1-5; TRBD1 aligns across 7 bases. Germline V lookup: CDR1 LNHDA, CDR2 SQIVND (reference sequence). J lost 7 bases, V lost 8 bases, and 11 bases had no gene match. The CDR3 spans 14 residues. CDR3 in amino acids: CASGPDRARQPQHF. DNA for the CDR3: TGTGCCAGTGGGCCCGACAGGGCACGCCAGCCCCAGCATTTT. The complete variable domain, with remaining parts taken from reference TRBV19 and TRBJ1-5, reads DGGITQSPKYLFRKEGQNVTLSCEQNLNHDAMYWYRQDPGQGLRLIYYSQIVNDFQKGDIAEGYSVSREKKESFPLTVTSAQKNPTAFYLCASGPDRARQPQHFGDGTRLSIL.

This clone was detected a few times. The chain employs TRBV6-7 and TRBJ2-7; TRBD1 matches at 7 bases. TRBV6-7 is given ORF status, its function remaining uncertain. Losses at the gene ends were 7 bases for V and 2 bases for J; bases not matched to a gene: 8. The CDR3 has 14 residues. Here the CDR3 reads CASTRGTETYEQYF. In DNA, the CDR3 is TGTGCCAGCACTAGAGGGACAGAGACCTACGAGCAGTACTTC.

This clone was found a few times. The chain has TRBV11-2 and TRBJ2-5; 10 bases agree with TRBD1. The V gene's germline CDR1 is SGHAT and CDR2 FQNNGV. The CDR3 extends over 13 amino acids. V dropped 5 bases and J dropped 7; count of bases not matched to a gene: 4. In nucleotides, the CDR3 is TGTGCCAGCAGCCTAAGGACAGGGGGGACCCAGTACTTC. Translating gives CASSLRTGGTQYF.

CDR3 amino acids: CSAVRFADTEAFF. In DNA, the CDR3 is TGCAGCGCTGTCAGGTTTGCTGACACTGAAGCTTTCTTT. The V call is TRBV29-1, the J call TRBJ1-1; the D is unclear. The CDR3 contains 13 residues. With 7 bases removed from V and 3 bases from J, the gap between germline ends came to 15 bases. CDR1 is SQVTM, CDR2 ANQGSEA, per germline. The variable domain in full, completed from reference TRBV29-1 and TRBJ1-1, reads SAVISQKPSRDICQRGTSLTIQCQVDSQVTMMFWYRQQPGQSLTLIATANQGSEATYESGFVIDKFPISRPNLTFSTLTVSNMSPEDSSIYLCSAVRFADTEAFFGQGTRLTVV.

The CDR3 nucleotides are TGTGCCAGCTCCCGACAGGGCTCCGGGAGAGGCGGGGAGCTGTTTTTT. It yields the protein CASSRQGSGRGGELFF. This chain uses TRBV18 with TRBJ2-2; D might be TRBD1 (7 bases). Germline V gene lookup returns CDR1 KGHSH and CDR2 LQKENI. This CDR3 contains 16 residues. Trimming pared 6 bases from V and 7 bases from J, leaving 21 bases between.

This chain links TRBV10-2 with TRBJ1-5, with TRBD1 matching 7 bases. CDR3 length: 14 residues. V dropped 5 bases and J dropped 5; count of bases not matched to a gene: 6. Germline V lookup: CDR1 WSHSY, CDR2 SAAADI. CDR3 in DNA: TGCGCCAGCAGTTTCAGACAGGGCCATCAGCCCCAGCATTTT. Translating it yields CASSFRQGHQPQHF.

The CDR3 coding sequence is TGTGCCAGCAGCTTCTCTTGGACAGTTCCCTACGAGCAGTACTTC. Its translation: CASSFSWTVPYEQYF. This rearrangement joins TRBV7-2 to TRBJ2-7; weak D call: TRBD1 (6 bases). Trimming removed 3 bases from V and 2 bases from J, with 14 bases in between. This CDR3 is built from 15 residues. Germline CDR1 reads SGHTA; CDR2 reads FQGNSA.

The chain couples TRBV10-2 to TRBJ2-7; the D is unclear. Germline CDR1 is WSHSY and CDR2 is SAAADI. The CDR3 is made up of 13 amino acids. V was trimmed by 7 bases and J by 0 bases, leaving 10 bases between them. The CDR3 DNA sequence: TGCGCCAGCATCGAACGGTACTCCTACGAGCAGTACTTC. This encodes CASIERYSYEQYF.